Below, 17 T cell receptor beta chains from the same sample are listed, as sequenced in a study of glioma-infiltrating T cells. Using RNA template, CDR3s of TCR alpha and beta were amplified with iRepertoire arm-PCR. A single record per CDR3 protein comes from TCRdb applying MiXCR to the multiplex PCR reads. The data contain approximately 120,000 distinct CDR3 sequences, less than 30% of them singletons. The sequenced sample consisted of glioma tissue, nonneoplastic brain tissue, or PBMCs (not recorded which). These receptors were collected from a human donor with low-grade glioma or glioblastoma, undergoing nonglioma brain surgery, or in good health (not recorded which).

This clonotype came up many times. The CDR3 DNA is TGTGCCAGCAGTCTCTCGACAGTCTCTGGAAACACCATATATTTT. It codes for CASSLSTVSGNTIYF. The genes are TRBV2 and TRBJ1-3; weak D call: TRBD1 (5 bases). This CDR3 has 15 residues. V gave up 5 bases and J gave up 0 bases, with 11 bases separating them. CDR1 is SNHLY, CDR2 FYNNEI, per germline.

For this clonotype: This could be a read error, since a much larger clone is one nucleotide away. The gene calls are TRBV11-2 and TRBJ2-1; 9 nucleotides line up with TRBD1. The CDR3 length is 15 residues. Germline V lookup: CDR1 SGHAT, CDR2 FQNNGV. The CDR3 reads CASSSRTGVYNKQFF. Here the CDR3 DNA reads TGTGCCAGCAGCTCCAGGACAGGGGTATACAATAAGCAGTTCTTC. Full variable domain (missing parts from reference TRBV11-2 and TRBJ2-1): EAGVAQSPRYKIIEKRQSVAFWCNPISGHATLYWYQQILGQGPKLLIQFQNNGVVDDSQLPKDRFSAERLKGVDSTLKIQPAKLEDSAVYLCASSSRTGVYNKQFFGPGTRLTVL.

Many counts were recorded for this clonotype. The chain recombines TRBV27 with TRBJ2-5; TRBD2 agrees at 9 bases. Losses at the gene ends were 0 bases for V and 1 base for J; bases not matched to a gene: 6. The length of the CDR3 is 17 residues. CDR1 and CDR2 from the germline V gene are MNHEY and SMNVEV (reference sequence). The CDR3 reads CASSLSFSGGRQETQYF. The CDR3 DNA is TGTGCCAGCAGTTTATCTTTTAGCGGGGGCCGCCAAGAGACCCAGTACTTC.

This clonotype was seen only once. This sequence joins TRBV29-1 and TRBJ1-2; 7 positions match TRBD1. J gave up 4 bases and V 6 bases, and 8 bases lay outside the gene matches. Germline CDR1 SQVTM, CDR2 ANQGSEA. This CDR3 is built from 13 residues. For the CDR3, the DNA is TGCAGCGTCCCTAGGGACAGCGCCTATGGCTACACCTTC. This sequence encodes CSVPRDSAYGYTF.

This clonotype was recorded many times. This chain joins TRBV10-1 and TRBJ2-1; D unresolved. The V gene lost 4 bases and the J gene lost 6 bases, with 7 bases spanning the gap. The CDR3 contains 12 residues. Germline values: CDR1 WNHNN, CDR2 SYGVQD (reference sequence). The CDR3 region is CASSGVVNEQFF. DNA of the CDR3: TGCGCCAGCAGTGGCGTGGTCAATGAGCAGTTCTTC.

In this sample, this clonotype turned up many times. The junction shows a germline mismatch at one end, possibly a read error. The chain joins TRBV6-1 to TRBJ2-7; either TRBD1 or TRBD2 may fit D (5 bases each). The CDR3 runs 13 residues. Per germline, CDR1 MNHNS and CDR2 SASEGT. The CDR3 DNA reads TGTGCCAGCAGTCCCCACAACCGGGTCGGGACCTTCTTC. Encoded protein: CASSPHNRVGTFF.

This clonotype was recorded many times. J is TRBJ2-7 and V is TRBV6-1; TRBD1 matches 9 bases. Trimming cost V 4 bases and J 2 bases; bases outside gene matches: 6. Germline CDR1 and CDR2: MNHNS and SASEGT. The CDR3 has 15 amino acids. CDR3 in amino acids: CASSAGQGNAYEQYF. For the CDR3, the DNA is TGTGCCAGCAGTGCCGGACAGGGGAACGCCTACGAGCAGTACTTC.

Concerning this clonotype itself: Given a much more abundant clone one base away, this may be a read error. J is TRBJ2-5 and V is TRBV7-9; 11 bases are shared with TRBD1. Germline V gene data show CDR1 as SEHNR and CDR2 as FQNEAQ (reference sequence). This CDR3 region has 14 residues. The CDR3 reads CASSSGQGGETKYF. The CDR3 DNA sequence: TGTGCCAGCAGCTCGGGACAGGGGGGAGAGACCAAGTACTTC.

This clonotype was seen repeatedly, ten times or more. The CDR3, as DNA: TGCAGCGTCGGGGGCGAACCCCAGCATTTT. This translates into CSVGGEPQHF. The rearrangement links TRBV29-1 to TRBJ1-5; possible D gene TRBD1, 6 bases. Germline CDR1 and CDR2: SQVTM and ANQGSEA. The V and J ends lost 6 bases and 10 bases respectively, with 10 bases between them. The CDR3 contains 10 residues. Based on the CDR3 plus reference TRBV29-1 and TRBJ1-5, the full variable domain is SAVISQKPSRDICQRGTSLTIQCQVDSQVTMMFWYRQQPGQSLTLIATANQGSEATYESGFVIDKFPISRPNLTFSTLTVSNMSPEDSSIYLCSVGGEPQHFGDGTRLSIL.

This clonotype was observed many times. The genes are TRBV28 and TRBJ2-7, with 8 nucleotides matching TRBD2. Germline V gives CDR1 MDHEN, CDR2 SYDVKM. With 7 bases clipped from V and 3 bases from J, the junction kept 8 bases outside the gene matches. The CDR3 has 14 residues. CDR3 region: CASKQLADDYEQYF. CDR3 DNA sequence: TGTGCCAGCAAACAACTAGCGGATGACTACGAGCAGTACTTC.

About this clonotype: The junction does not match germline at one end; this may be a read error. CDR3 residues: CAGSHAGRGHSPLHF. In DNA form, the CDR3 reads TGTGCCGGCAGCCACGCGGGACGGGGTCATTCACCCCTCCACTTT. The V and J genes are TRBV25-1 and TRBJ1-6; tentative D call: TRBD1 (5 bases). The germline V gene has CDR1 MGHDK and CDR2 SYGVNS. The CDR3 has 15 residues.

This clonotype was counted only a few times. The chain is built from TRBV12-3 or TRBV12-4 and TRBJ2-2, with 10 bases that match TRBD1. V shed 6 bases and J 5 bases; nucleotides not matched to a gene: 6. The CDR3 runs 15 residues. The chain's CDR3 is CASSPRTGGTGELFF. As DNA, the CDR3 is TGTGCCAGCAGCCCGAGGACAGGGGGTACCGGGGAGCTGTTTTTT.

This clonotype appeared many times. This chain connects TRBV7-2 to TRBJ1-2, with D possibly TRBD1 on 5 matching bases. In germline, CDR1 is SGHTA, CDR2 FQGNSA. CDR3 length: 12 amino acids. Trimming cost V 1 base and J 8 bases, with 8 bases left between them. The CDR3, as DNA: TGTGCCAGCAGCTTAGACAGGAGAGGCTACACCTTC. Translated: CASSLDRRGYTF.

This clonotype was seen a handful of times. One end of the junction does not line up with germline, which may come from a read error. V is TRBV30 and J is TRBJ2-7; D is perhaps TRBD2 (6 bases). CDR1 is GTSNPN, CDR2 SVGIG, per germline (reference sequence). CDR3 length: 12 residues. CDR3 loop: CAWSYNRDSYSF. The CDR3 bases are TGTGCCTGGAGTTACAACCGGGACTCATATTCATTC.

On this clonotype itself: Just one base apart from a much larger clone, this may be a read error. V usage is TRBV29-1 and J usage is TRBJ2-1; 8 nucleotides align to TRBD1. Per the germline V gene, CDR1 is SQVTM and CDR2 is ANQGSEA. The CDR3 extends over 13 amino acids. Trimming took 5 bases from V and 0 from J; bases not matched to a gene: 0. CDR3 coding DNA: TGCAGCGTTACAGGGGGCTCCTACAATGAGCAGTTCTTC. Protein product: CSVTGGSYNEQFF.

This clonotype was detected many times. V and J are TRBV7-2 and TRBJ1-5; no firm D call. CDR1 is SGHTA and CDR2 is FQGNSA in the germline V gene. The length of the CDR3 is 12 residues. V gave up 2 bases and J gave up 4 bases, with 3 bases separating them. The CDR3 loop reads CASSLMNQPQHF. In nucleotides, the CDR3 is TGTGCCAGCAGCTTAATGAATCAGCCCCAGCATTTT.

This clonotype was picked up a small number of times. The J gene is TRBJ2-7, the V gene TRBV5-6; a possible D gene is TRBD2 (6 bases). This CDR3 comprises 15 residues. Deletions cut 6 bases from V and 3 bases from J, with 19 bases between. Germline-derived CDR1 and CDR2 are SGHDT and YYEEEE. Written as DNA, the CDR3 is TGTGCCAGCACCGGCCTGGTTGGGCGGGGCTACGAGCAGTACTTC. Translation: CASTGLVGRGYEQYF. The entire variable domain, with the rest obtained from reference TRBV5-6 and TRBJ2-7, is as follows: DAGVTQSPTHLIKTRGQQVTLRCSPKSGHDTVSWYQQALGQGPQFIFQYYEEEERQRGNFPDRFSGHQFPNYSSELNVNALLLGDSALYLCASTGLVGRGYEQYFGPGTRLTVT.